The 9 T cell receptor beta chains below were found in one sample sequenced in a study of blood T cell repertoires in COVID-19. The data were produced by immunoSEQ multiplex PCR, yet TCRdb's version contains in-frame clones alone and is incomplete. This sample carries roughly 180,000 clones, approximately 81% of them seen once, and the ten largest clones take roughly 5.7%. Sequenced material: PBMCs or T cells enriched from blood (not recorded which). The source is a woman aged 40 to 50 with acute COVID-19.

A single count supports this clone. The genes are TRBV5-6 and TRBJ2-1, with a possible D match to TRBD2 (5 bases). CDR1 is SGHDT, CDR2 YYEEEE, per germline. This CDR3 spans 14 amino acids. Trimming left V 5 bases short and J 0 bases short, with 9 bases between. The chain's CDR3 is CASRKAGSYNEQFF. As DNA, the CDR3 is TGTGCCAGCAGAAAGGCGGGCTCCTACAATGAGCAGTTCTTC.

The chain carries TRBV6-5 and TRBJ1-1; TRBD1 aligns across 8 bases. Germline lookup yields CDR1 MNHEY and CDR2 SVGAGI. This CDR3 comprises 13 residues. V trimming: 9 bases; J trimming: 2 bases; junction bases outside the gene matches: 5. This CDR3 reads CASQGQENTEAFF. The CDR3, as DNA: TGTGCCAGTCAGGGACAGGAAAACACTGAAGCTTTCTTT.

The J gene is TRBJ2-1, the V gene TRBV29-1; 9 nucleotides align to TRBD1. The CDR3 is made up of 14 amino acids. The junction had 6 bases not matched to a gene; V was cut back by 6 bases and J by 3 bases. Looked up from germline, CDR1 is SQVTM and CDR2 is ANQGSEA. Here the CDR3 reads CSVGQGLIYNEQFF. The CDR3 DNA reads as TGCAGCGTAGGACAGGGGCTTATCTACAATGAGCAGTTCTTC.

A few counts support this clone. This rearrangement joins TRBV3-1 (or the pseudogene TRBV3-2) to TRBJ1-6, with unresolved D. V lost 2 bases to trimming and J lost 7 bases, with 12 bases between them. The length of the CDR3 is 15 residues. Germline V gene data show CDR1 as LGHDT and CDR2 as YNNKEL (reference sequence). For the CDR3, the DNA is TGTGCCAGCAGCCAACTGGGCGCTGGGAATTCACCCCTCCACTTT. This sequence encodes CASSQLGAGNSPLHF.

DNA of the CDR3: TGTGCCAGCTCACACAACAGAGCAACTAATGAAAAACTGTTTTTT. Translated, it gives CASSHNRATNEKLFF. This chain joins TRBV18 and TRBJ1-4; unclear D gene. CDR1 and CDR2 from the germline V gene are KGHSH and LQKENI. The length of the CDR3 is 15 residues. Trimming removed 4 bases from V and 0 bases from J, with 9 bases in between.

This clone appeared once. The chain uses TRBV7-2 and TRBJ2-2; 13 nucleotides align to TRBD2. The J segment lost 7 bases and the V segment lost 4 bases, leaving 6 bases of the junction unmatched. CDR3 length: 16 residues. Germline CDR1 reads SGHTA; CDR2 reads FQGNSA. The DNA of the CDR3 is TGTGCCAGCAGCTCCCGACTAGCGGGAGGCGGCGGGGAGCTGTTTTTT. This translates into CASSSRLAGGGGELFF.

The V call is TRBV7-6, the J call TRBJ2-5; D is possibly TRBD2 (5 bases). With 4 bases removed from V and 5 bases from J, the gap between germline ends came to 17 bases. The germline gives CDR1 SGHVS, CDR2 FNYEAQ. This CDR3 has 15 amino acids. For the CDR3, the DNA is TGTGCCAGCAGCTACCACGGCACCGGCGGGGAGACCCAGTACTTC. Its translation is CASSYHGTGGETQYF.

Many counts were recorded for this clone. The rearrangement joins TRBV7-9 to TRBJ2-1; D might be TRBD2 (6 bases). Germline values: CDR1 SEHNR, CDR2 FQNEAQ (reference sequence). This CDR3 contains 15 residues. V was clipped by 4 bases and J by 0 bases, with 10 bases between them. For the CDR3, the DNA is TGTGCCAGCAGCTCCGGGGGATACTCCTACAATGAGCAGTTCTTC. Translated: CASSSGGYSYNEQFF. Variable domain in full (rest from reference TRBV7-9 and TRBJ2-1): DTGVSQNPRHKITKRGQNVTFRCDPISEHNRLYWYRQTLGQGPEFLTYFQNEAQLEKSRLLSDRFSAERPKGSFSTLEIQRTEQGDSAMYLCASSSGGYSYNEQFFGPGTRLTVL.

This clone showed up just a few times. V is TRBV2 and J is TRBJ1-2; TRBD1 agrees at 10 bases. V shed 8 bases and J 6 bases; nucleotides not matched to a gene: 15. Looked up from germline, CDR1 is SNHLY and CDR2 is FYNNEI. The CDR3 contains 16 residues. CDR3 sequence reads: CASLAPGQGESNGYTF. CDR3 DNA: TGTGCCAGCTTAGCCCCCGGACAGGGGGAGTCAAATGGCTACACCTTC.